This T cell receptor (beta chain) was sequenced for a study of blood T cell repertoires in COVID-19. Across the study: COVID-19 samples, acute and convalescent, were from the United States, Italy and Spain.

Only a few counts were recorded for this clone. Assay: immunoSEQ multiplex PCR; the TCRdb copy retains only in-frame clones and omits some. Among fewer than 250,000 clones listed, over 80% were seen once. The CDR3 length is 12 residues. Per germline, CDR1 MDHEN and CDR2 SYDVKM. J was trimmed by 13 bases and V by 2 bases; bases with no gene match: 8. Sequenced sample: peripheral blood. The chain joins TRBV28 to TRBJ2-7; 7 nucleotides match TRBD1. This TCR was sampled from a human donor in a cohort sampled during active COVID-19. Here the CDR3 DNA reads TGTGCCAGCAGTTTAACTTGGCAGGGGGACTACTTC. This sequence encodes CASSLTWQGDYF.